This T cell receptor beta chain stems from a study of T-cell memory formation after mild COVID-19. TCRdb re-derived calls from the 5' RACE reads in MiXCR, one entry per CDR3 protein. The sample records approximately 240,000 distinct CDR3 sequences, roughly 17% being singletons. Points from the study as a whole: Nothing confirmed that second-wave clones peaking on day 37 were specific for SARS-CoV-2. CD4+ bias marked clones expanding day 15 to 37, unlike balanced contracting clones.

About this clonotype: Its matching antigen is unknown.

The V segment lost 7 bases and the J segment 9 bases; nucleotides outside the gene matches: 7. The CDR3 has 13 residues. From germline, CDR1 is MNHNS and CDR2 SASEGT. The sequenced sample was PBMCs or a T cell subset sorted from them (not recorded which). The receptor was isolated from a man aged 18 to 35 who had mild COVID-19 (a few samples of this study predate the infection). Cell type and time point are not known. The rearrangement uses TRBV6-1 and TRBJ2-1, with 9 bases identical to TRBD2. The CDR3 sequence is CASKGLANTEQFF. In DNA, the CDR3 is TGTGCCAGCAAGGGACTAGCAAATACTGAGCAGTTCTTC.